This TCR beta chain was found in a study of glioma-infiltrating T cells after dendritic cell vaccination. Study details: Patients received autologous tumor lysate-pulsed dendritic cell vaccination between the early 2000s and the early 2010s. Monocyte-derived dendritic cells, cultured seven days with IL-4 and GM-CSF, were pulsed with autologous tumor lysate.

Amplification used 60 V beta primers and 13 J beta primers. Assay: immunoSEQ multiplex PCR; the TCRdb copy retains only in-frame clones and omits some. The repertoire includes roughly 100,000 clones, approximately 80% of them detected once, and roughly 12% sits in the top ten. V lost 1 base and J 11 bases, leaving 12 bases between the germline ends. This CDR3 is 14 amino acids long. The germline CDR1 and CDR2 sequences are SGHAT and FQNNGV. This clonotype originated in a human donor with glioblastoma. This chain links TRBV11-2 with TRBJ1-6, with D perhaps matching TRBD1 (5 bases). The material was blood, obtained before dendritic cell vaccination. For the CDR3, the DNA is TGTGCCAGCAGCTTAGGAACAACGGGGGCACCCCTCCACTTT. Amino acid sequence: CASSLGTTGAPLHF.